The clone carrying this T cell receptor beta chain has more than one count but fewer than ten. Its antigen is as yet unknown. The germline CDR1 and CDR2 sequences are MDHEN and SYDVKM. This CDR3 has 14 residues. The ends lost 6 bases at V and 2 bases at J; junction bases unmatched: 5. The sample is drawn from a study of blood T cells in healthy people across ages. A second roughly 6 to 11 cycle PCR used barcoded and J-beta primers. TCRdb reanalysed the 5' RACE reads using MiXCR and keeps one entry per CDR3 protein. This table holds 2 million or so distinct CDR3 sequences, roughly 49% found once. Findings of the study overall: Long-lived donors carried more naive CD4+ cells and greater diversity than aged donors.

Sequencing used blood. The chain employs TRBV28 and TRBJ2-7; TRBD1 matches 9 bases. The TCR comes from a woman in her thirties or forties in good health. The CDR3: CASRPYRGPYEQYF. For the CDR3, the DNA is TGTGCCAGCAGACCCTACAGGGGGCCCTACGAGCAGTACTTC.